The sequence of this T cell receptor (beta chain) was determined in a study of CD8+CD57+ T cells in acquired aplastic anemia listed by TCRdb under 2018. For context, the study as a whole: DNA extracted from sorted CD4+ and CD8+ cells had a mean of roughly 3.3 ug, with a range of about 0.19 to 30 ug. An average of approximately 10 million reads for CD4+ cells and approximately 11 million reads for CD8+ cells was obtained from healthy donor samples. The full study reports these points: No significant difference in CD8+ Simpson's diversity was found between patients and healthy controls (P=0.060). Although some 28 CD8+ CDR3 sequences were shared by patients and controls, these sequences appeared highly expressed in patients and within the immunodominant clones of patients.

Genomic DNA was used as template for profiling of TCR beta VDJ combinations and CDR3 sequences. TCR repertoire sequencing was run on an Illumina HiSeq 2000. As for how the authors treated the data: Repertoire assessment relied on Simpson's diversity index, CDR3 size and DJ length profiles, and TRBV/TRBJ rearrangement plots. Whichever DNA sequence was most abundant in the deep sequencing data was defined as the immunodominant clone. CDR3 amino acid sequences were screened for sharing across subjects and were compared with published repertoires and the VDJdb database. TCRdb took the public reads, trimmed them with fastp at Q25, ran MiXCR for clone calling and kept in-frame beta chains. Each record represents a unique CDR3 protein, reported with the most common genes and DNA among its rows. None of the V and J calls come from the authors' own analysis; TCRdb made them. In this sample the table shows approximately 380,000 distinct CDR3 sequences, around 72% of which occur a single time. 3% to 5% of the sample lies in the top ten.

In the study, sorted CD4+ and CD8+ blood T cells from patients with severe aplastic anemia and from healthy subjects underwent deep sequencing of TCR repertoires. Ficoll-Paque density gradient centrifugation was used to isolate peripheral blood mononuclear cells. Before DNA was extracted, CD4+ and CD8+ T cells were sorted using either FACS or magnetic beads. Details on this clonotype: Its antigen is still unknown. The germline gene is not matched at one end of the junction; a read error may be the cause.

The germline V gene (reference sequence) provides CDR1 LNHNV and CDR2 YYDKDF. The CDR3 runs 13 amino acids, cysteine and phenylalanine included. Just CDR3 DNA is preserved here, 39 bases in frame from base 1. The sequence derives from a human donor in good health, serving as a control. The specimen was sorted CD4+, CD8+, or CD8+CD57+ T cells (not recorded which) from PBMCs. Recombination joined TRBV15 with TRBJ2-3; the D gene is not confidently resolved. Here is the DNA: TGTGCCAGCAGCGAATCTTACACAGAGCGGCAGTATTTT. Its product reads: CASSESYTERQYF.